The 23 T cell receptor beta chains in this list originate from one sample, sequenced in a study of cytomegalovirus exposure and HLA in healthy donors. The PCR employed 60 Vbeta primers together with 13 Jbeta primers. Sequenced by immunoSEQ multiplex PCR; TCRdb stores in-frame clones only, minus some. The sample holds 100,000 to 150,000 clones; around nine tenths are singletons and the top ten take under 6.5%. Input material: PBMCs. These receptors came from a woman between 25 and 40 years old in good health and CMV-seronegative.

The chain couples TRBV4-3 to TRBJ2-5; 8 bases line up with TRBD2. Germline assignment: CDR1 LGHNA and CDR2 YSLEER. The CDR3 consists of 15 residues. V shed 6 bases and J 11 bases; nucleotides not matched to a gene: 17. For the CDR3, the DNA is TGCGCCAGCAGTGCCACCGGGACTAGGGGCGGGGAGCAGTACTTC. This translates into CASSATGTRGGEQYF.

As DNA, the CDR3 is TGTGCCAGTAGTTGGACAGGGGGACCCTACGAGCAGTACTTC. Its protein product is CASSWTGGPYEQYF. The chain carries TRBV19 and TRBJ2-7, with 10 bases identical to TRBD1. CDR3 length: 14 amino acids. Germline values: CDR1 LNHDA, CDR2 SQIVND (reference sequence). With V trimmed by 5 bases and J by 2 bases, 3 bases remained unmatched.

V and J are TRBV6-1 and TRBJ1-2; possibly TRBD1 for D (6 bases). CDR3 length: 17 amino acids. Germline CDR1 and CDR2: MNHNS and SASEGT. V lost 3 bases, J lost 5 bases, and 22 bases lay in between. The CDR3 protein is CASSDRGVHFSPYGYTF. CDR3 DNA: TGTGCCAGCAGTGACAGGGGCGTCCATTTTTCCCCGTATGGCTACACCTTC.

The rearrangement uses TRBV5-5 and TRBJ2-7; 7 bases align to TRBD1. The CDR3 spans 14 residues. Germline V lookup: CDR1 SGHKS, CDR2 YYEKEE (reference sequence). V lost 1 base, J lost 2 bases, and 3 bases stayed unmatched. This chain's CDR3 is CASSLHRGPYEQYF. Here the CDR3 DNA reads TGTGCCAGCAGCTTGCACAGGGGCCCCTACGAGCAGTACTTC.

The chain uses TRBV6-6 and TRBJ2-7; possibly TRBD1 for D (6 bases). The CDR3 is 13 residues long. V was cut by 2 bases and J by 2 bases, with 7 bases left in between. The germline V gene has CDR1 MNHNY and CDR2 SVGAGI (reference sequence). In DNA form, the CDR3 reads TGTGCCAGCAGTTACGACAGGACCTACGAGCAGTACTTC. It yields the protein CASSYDRTYEQYF.

Remarks on this clone: One end of the junction is discordant with germline, which a read error may explain. CDR3 in amino acids: CASLDSLAYGYPF. CDR3 nucleotide sequence: TGTGCCAGTCTCGACAGCTTAGCCTATGGCTACCCCTTC. This chain connects TRBV5-6 to TRBJ1-2; a weak D match, TRBD1 (5 bases). This CDR3 is built from 13 residues. Germline CDR1 reads SGHDT; CDR2 reads YYEEEE.

This clone was picked up one time. This chain uses TRBV4-1 with TRBJ2-7; 9 bases align to TRBD1. V lost 4 bases to trimming and J lost 1 base; unmatched junction nucleotides: 8. The CDR3 length is 16 residues. In germline, CDR1 is MGHRA, CDR2 YSYEKL. The CDR3 reads CASSRHPGTGSYEQYF. The CDR3 nucleotides read TGCGCCAGCAGCCGACACCCCGGGACAGGGTCCTACGAGCAGTACTTC.

The V gene is TRBV5-1, the J gene TRBJ2-1, with D possibly being TRBD2 (5 bases). CDR3 size: 16 residues. CDR1 and CDR2 from the germline V gene are SGHRS and YFSETQ. Trimming cost V 4 bases and J 3 bases, with 17 bases left between them. The CDR3 loop is CASSLGEPLFYNEQFF. The CDR3 nucleotides are TGCGCCAGCAGCCTGGGAGAGCCCCTCTTCTACAATGAGCAGTTCTTC.

V usage is TRBV19 and J usage is TRBJ2-5; D is perhaps TRBD1 (6 bases). The CDR3 loop spans 16 amino acids. V lost 7 bases to trimming and J lost 1 base, with 19 bases between them. The germline CDR1 and CDR2 sequences are LNHDA and SQIVND (reference sequence). The CDR3 DNA is TGTGCCAGTAATGGGGGCACCGAAGCTGGCCAAGAGACCCAGTACTTC. This encodes CASNGGTEAGQETQYF.

The gene calls are TRBV28 and TRBJ2-7, with a weak D call TRBD1 (5 bases). The CDR3 has 13 amino acids. Germline V gene sequence: CDR1 MDHEN, CDR2 SYDVKM. Deletions cut 10 bases from V and 5 bases from J, with 18 bases between. CDR3 bases: TGTGCCACCCTGACAGCTGGGCTGGACGAGCAGTACTTC. It specifies CATLTAGLDEQYF.

V and J are TRBV19 and TRBJ2-1; tentative D call: TRBD1 (5 bases). This CDR3 has 16 residues. The germline V and J ends were trimmed by 0 bases and 3 bases, with 12 bases remaining between them. Germline values: CDR1 LNHDA, CDR2 SQIVND (reference sequence). CDR3: CASSIDLFQGYNEQFF. The CDR3 DNA reads as TGTGCCAGTAGTATAGATCTATTCCAGGGCTACAATGAGCAGTTCTTC.

This chain links TRBV2 with TRBJ1-5, with D perhaps matching TRBD1 (5 bases). Germline V gene sequence: CDR1 SNHLY, CDR2 FYNNEI. The CDR3 is 16 residues long. Trimming removed 4 bases from V and 1 base from J, with 14 bases in between. CDR3 sequence: CASSGGQGWSNQPQHF. The CDR3 nucleotides read TGTGCCAGCAGTGGAGGTCAGGGTTGGAGCAATCAGCCCCAGCATTTT.

This chain connects TRBV19 to TRBJ1-2; D may be TRBD1 (5 bases). Trimming stripped 6 bases from V and 4 bases from J, with 18 bases between. The length of the CDR3 is 15 residues. Germline assignment: CDR1 LNHDA and CDR2 SQIVND (reference sequence). CDR3 bases: TGTGCCAGTAGCCCCTTAACAAGGGGCGTCTATGGCTACACCTTC. This translates into CASSPLTRGVYGYTF.

The chain combines TRBV9 with TRBJ2-1, with TRBD1 identical over 7 bases. The CDR3 consists of 16 residues. V gave up 3 bases and J gave up 4 bases; unmatched junction bases: 10. Looked up from germline, CDR1 is SGDLS and CDR2 is YYNGEE. CDR3 amino acids: CASSEGTDTYYNEQFF. The DNA of the CDR3 is TGTGCCAGCAGCGAGGGGACAGACACTTATTACAATGAGCAGTTCTTC.

V is TRBV9 and J is TRBJ1-2, with D unresolved. Germline CDR1 reads SGDLS; CDR2 reads YYNGEE. V lost 4 bases and J lost 7, with 20 bases in between. The length of the CDR3 is 15 residues. The CDR3 here is CASSPDSMSPFGYTF. CDR3 bases: TGTGCCAGCAGCCCGGACTCCATGAGCCCCTTTGGCTACACCTTC.

The chain is built from TRBV2 and TRBJ2-2; TRBD1 agrees at 9 bases. The CDR3 sequence is 15 residues long. The ends lost 6 bases at V and 3 bases at J; junction bases unmatched: 5. From germline, CDR1 is SNHLY and CDR2 FYNNEI. The CDR3 DNA is TGTGCCAGCAGCGTCGGACAGGGGTACACCGGGGAGCTGTTTTTT. Its translation is CASSVGQGYTGELFF.

This chain joins TRBV27 and TRBJ2-5; weak D call: TRBD2 (6 bases). The end of the DNA fits TRBJ2-7 better, so the J call may be wrong. The CDR3 length is 15 residues. The germline V gene has CDR1 MNHEY and CDR2 SMNVEV (reference sequence). CDR3 residues: CASSYRGARGYEQYF. CDR3 DNA: TGTGCCAGCAGTTATCGCGGTGCGCGGGGCTACGAGCAGTACTTC.

J is TRBJ2-7 and V is TRBV2, with 8 bases lining up with TRBD1. CDR1 is SNHLY and CDR2 is FYNNEI in the germline V gene. V shed 6 bases and J 3 bases; nucleotides not matched to a gene: 7. This CDR3 comprises 14 residues. The CDR3 DNA sequence: TGTGCCAGCAGCGCAGGGGGCGCGAGCTACGAGCAGTACTTC. Encoded protein: CASSAGGASYEQYF.

This clone was seen a single time. CDR3 residues: CASSPDVAVAKNIQYF. In nucleotides, the CDR3 is TGTGCCAGCAGCCCGGATGTAGCGGTAGCCAAAAACATTCAGTACTTC. The V and J genes are TRBV5-4 and TRBJ2-4; maybe TRBD2 (6 bases). This CDR3 has 16 amino acids. Germline CDR1 and CDR2: SGHNT and YYREEE (reference sequence). V dropped 4 bases and J dropped 0 bases, with 14 bases sitting between them.

The V call is TRBV19, the J call TRBJ1-5, with TRBD1 matching 10 bases. The CDR3 has 15 amino acids. Germline V gene lookup returns CDR1 LNHDA and CDR2 SQIVND (reference sequence). The ends lost 5 bases at V and 5 bases at J; junction bases unmatched: 6. The CDR3, as DNA: TGTGCCAGTAGTCCCAGGACAGGGGGGGATCAGCCCCAGCATTTT. Protein product: CASSPRTGGDQPQHF.

V and J are TRBV7-9 and TRBJ1-1; D gene ambiguous. There are 13 residues in the CDR3. Germline assignment: CDR1 SEHNR and CDR2 FQNEAQ (reference sequence). V lost 10 bases to trimming and J lost 3 bases, with 15 bases between them. This CDR3 is CATMGWEDTEAFF. The CDR3 bases are TGTGCCACTATGGGGTGGGAGGACACTGAAGCTTTCTTT.

There are a few counts of this clone. The chain joins TRBV4-1 to TRBJ2-1; 7 bases align to TRBD1. Germline loops: CDR1 MGHRA, CDR2 YSYEKL. The CDR3 totals 13 residues. With 4 bases clipped from V and 8 bases from J, the junction kept 5 bases outside the gene matches. The CDR3: CASSPDRVHEQFF. Written as DNA, the CDR3 is TGCGCCAGCAGCCCCGACAGGGTTCATGAGCAGTTCTTC.

V is TRBV19 and J is TRBJ1-4; 9 nucleotides line up with TRBD1. The CDR3 loop spans 14 amino acids. The trim removed 7 bases at V and 7 bases at J, leaving 7 bases unmatched. Germline V gene lookup returns CDR1 LNHDA and CDR2 SQIVND (reference sequence). CDR3 sequence reads: CASTRTGVVEKLFF. Written as DNA, the CDR3 is TGTGCCAGTACCAGGACAGGGGTTGTTGAAAAACTGTTTTTT.